The 19 T cell receptor beta chains given below trace back to one sample, sequenced in a study of CD8 T cells in Susac syndrome. Random hexamers were used to reverse transcribe an amount of roughly 0.45 to 1 ug RNA. TCRdb itself ran the immunoSEQ multiplex PCR reads through MiXCR, one entry per CDR3 protein. The data hold some 200,000 distinct CDR3 sequences, with nearly 95% observed a single time. Sequencing was done on a sample of CD4+ T cells from PBMCs. These receptors all come from a human donor with multiple sclerosis.

This rearrangement joins TRBV4-2 to TRBJ2-5; D could derive from TRBD1 or TRBD2 (5 bases each). The ends were cut back, 3 bases at V and 5 bases at J, with 22 bases in the middle. Germline V gene lookup returns CDR1 LGHNA and CDR2 YNFKEQ. CDR3 size: 17 residues. For the CDR3, the DNA is TGTGCCAGCAGCCAGAACCCCGGGACCCAAAGCGAGGAGACCCAGTACTTC. Residues: CASSQNPGTQSEETQYF.

The rearrangement uses TRBV27 and TRBJ1-2; D gene ambiguous. V was clipped by 4 bases and J by 4 bases, with 10 bases between them. This CDR3 spans 13 amino acids. CDR1 and CDR2 from the germline V gene are MNHEY and SMNVEV (reference sequence). Written as DNA, the CDR3 is TGTGCCAGCAGTTCCTTGACGGTCTATGGCTACACCTTC. The encoded protein is CASSSLTVYGYTF.

This clonotype appeared a single time. The chain joins TRBV27 to TRBJ1-1; 9 nucleotides align to TRBD1. This CDR3 contains 16 residues. The germline V gene encodes CDR1 MNHEY and CDR2 SMNVEV (reference sequence). The junction had 9 bases not matched to a gene; V was cut back by 6 bases and J by 1 base. The CDR3 DNA reads TGTGCCAGCAGAACAGGGGGCTTGGGTAGGAACACTGAAGCTTTCTTT. This sequence encodes CASRTGGLGRNTEAFF.

This chain joins TRBV7-2 and TRBJ1-1, with D possibly matching TRBD1 (5 bases). This CDR3 is 14 amino acids long. CDR1 and CDR2 from the germline V gene are SGHTA and FQGNSA. Trimming removed 5 bases at V and 6 bases at J, with 16 bases between. CDR3 sequence reads: CASSPGQGWAEAFF. The CDR3 nucleotides are TGTGCCAGCAGCCCAGGGCAGGGTTGGGCTGAAGCTTTCTTT.

CDR3 amino acids: CSARTGSNTEAFF. In DNA form, the CDR3 reads TGCAGTGCTAGAACAGGTTCAAACACTGAAGCTTTCTTT. V and J are TRBV20-1 and TRBJ1-1; D possibly corresponds to TRBD1 (5 bases). Between the trimmed V and J ends, which lost 2 bases and 2 bases, there was a span of 9 bases. The CDR3 has 13 residues. Germline V lookup: CDR1 DFQATT, CDR2 SNEGSKA (reference sequence).

The rearrangement links TRBV2 to TRBJ2-1; 9 bases align to TRBD2. The V gene end was trimmed by 4 bases and the J gene end by 10 bases; junction bases not matched to a gene: 11. This CDR3 has 15 amino acids. Germline assignment: CDR1 SNHLY and CDR2 FYNNEI. CDR3 protein: CASSVVASGNVEQFF. CDR3 bases: TGTGCCAGCAGTGTAGTGGCTAGCGGGAATGTAGAGCAGTTCTTC.

In nucleotides, the CDR3 is TGCAGTGCTAGAGAGGTAGCGGGACCTAGCACAGATACGCAGTATTTT. Its protein is CSAREVAGPSTDTQYF. This chain links TRBV20-1 with TRBJ2-3; TRBD2 matches at 8 bases. With 0 bases clipped from V and 0 bases from J, the junction kept 5 bases outside the gene matches. Germline V lookup: CDR1 DFQATT, CDR2 SNEGSKA (reference sequence). This CDR3 region has 16 residues.

V and J are TRBV3-1 and TRBJ2-1, with a possible D match to TRBD1 (6 bases). CDR1 is LGHDT and CDR2 is YNNKEL in the germline V gene (reference sequence). The CDR3 covers 13 residues. V was cut by 3 bases and J by 8 bases, with 11 bases left in between. For the CDR3, the DNA is TGTGCCAGCAGCCATATTTGGACAGATGAGCAGTTCTTC. Translation gives CASSHIWTDEQFF.

The chain recombines TRBV9 with TRBJ2-7; 12 bases are shared with TRBD2. CDR3 size: 14 residues. J was trimmed by 7 bases and V by 4 bases; bases with no gene match: 6. Germline CDR1 SGDLS, CDR2 YYNGEE. CDR3 nucleotide sequence: TGTGCCAGCAGCCTAGCGGGGGGGATGAGAGAGCAGTACTTC. As protein: CASSLAGGMREQYF.

V is TRBV15 and J is TRBJ2-7, with 9 bases matching TRBD2. The V segment lost 6 bases and the J segment 1 base; nucleotides outside the gene matches: 7. The CDR3 extends over 15 amino acids. Germline lookup yields CDR1 LNHNV and CDR2 YYDKDF (reference sequence). In nucleotides, the CDR3 is TGTGCCACCAGGCTAACTAGCGGGTATTCCTACGAGCAGTACTTC. Its translation is CATRLTSGYSYEQYF.

The chain's CDR3 is CASSSGTGGMDTEAFF. In nucleotides, the CDR3 is TGTGCCAGCAGTTCCGGGACAGGGGGTATGGACACTGAAGCTTTCTTT. The chain uses TRBV27 and TRBJ1-1; 11 nucleotides agree with TRBD1. J gave up 3 bases and V 4 bases, and 7 bases lay outside the gene matches. CDR1 and CDR2 from the germline V gene are MNHEY and SMNVEV (reference sequence). This CDR3 has 16 residues.

This chain joins TRBV6-6 and TRBJ2-7; D is unclear. The germline V and J ends were trimmed by 3 bases and 0 bases, with 6 bases remaining between them. The CDR3 covers 13 residues. Germline CDR1 MNHNY, CDR2 SVGAGI (reference sequence). CDR3 region: CASSYTFSYEQYF. As DNA, the CDR3 is TGTGCCAGCAGTTATACCTTCTCCTACGAGCAGTACTTC.

This chain joins TRBV18 and TRBJ2-7; D remains ambiguous. CDR3 size: 14 residues. The germline V gene has CDR1 KGHSH and CDR2 LQKENI. Trimming left V 6 bases short and J 1 base short, with 13 bases between. In nucleotides, the CDR3 is TGTGCCAGCTCCCCGGCACGGGCTTCCTACGAGCAGTACTTC. It codes for CASSPARASYEQYF.

This rearrangement joins TRBV20-1 to TRBJ2-1, with 8 positions matching TRBD2. The V gene end was trimmed by 5 bases and the J gene end by 14 bases; junction bases not matched to a gene: 14. There are 13 residues in the CDR3. The germline V gene encodes CDR1 DFQATT and CDR2 SNEGSKA (reference sequence). CDR3 region: CSAGTRGAPAEFF. The CDR3 bases are TGCAGTGCTGGGACGCGGGGGGCCCCAGCGGAGTTCTTC.

The chain is built from TRBV7-3 and TRBJ2-3; 7 bases fit TRBD2. The ends lost 3 bases at V and 0 bases at J; junction bases unmatched: 9. This CDR3 is 17 amino acids long. In germline, CDR1 is SGHTA, CDR2 FQGTGA. The CDR3 sequence: CASSFSRTRTSTDTQYF. The CDR3 nucleotides are TGTGCCAGCAGCTTTTCTAGGACTAGAACAAGCACAGATACGCAGTATTTT.

This chain connects TRBV29-1 to TRBJ1-5, with D possibly being TRBD1 (5 bases). This CDR3 region has 13 residues. Deletions cut 6 bases from V and 2 bases from J, with 11 bases between. The germline V gene encodes CDR1 SQVTM and CDR2 ANQGSEA. CDR3 nucleotide sequence: TGCAGCGTCGGGACGCGGGGCAATCAGCCCCAGCATTTT. It encodes CSVGTRGNQPQHF.

For the CDR3, the DNA is TGTGCCAGCAGCCCCCGGGACTCGTTCGGCGAGCAGTACTTC. It codes for CASSPRDSFGEQYF. The V gene is TRBV3-1, the J gene TRBJ2-7, with a weak D call TRBD2 (6 bases). V lost 4 bases and J 6 bases, leaving 16 bases between the germline ends. In germline, CDR1 is LGHDT, CDR2 YNNKEL (reference sequence). The CDR3 is made up of 14 amino acids.

The chain links TRBV20-1 to TRBJ2-1; TRBD2 might be the D (5 bases). The CDR3 spans 11 residues. Trimming took 6 bases from V and 10 from J, leaving 13 bases between them. Germline assignment: CDR1 DFQATT and CDR2 SNEGSKA (reference sequence). CDR3 DNA sequence: TGCAGTGCCCGACGGGTAGCGGAGCAGTTCTTC. It encodes CSARRVAEQFF.

J is TRBJ2-5 and V is TRBV11-2; TRBD2 agrees at 7 bases. Germline V CDR1 and CDR2: SGHAT, FQNNGV. The CDR3 has 15 amino acids. Trimming removed 6 bases from V and 0 bases from J; junction bases left unmatched: 7. CDR3 in amino acids: CASSPLLANQETQYF. CDR3 nucleotides: TGTGCCAGCAGTCCGTTACTAGCGAACCAAGAGACCCAGTACTTC.